These 9 T cell receptor beta chains were sequenced from one sample in a study of blood T cell repertoires in COVID-19. The repertoire was sequenced with immunoSEQ multiplex PCR; TCRdb's copy has only in-frame clones and lacks some. The data contain under 200,000 clones, around 85% of them singletons. The material sequenced was peripheral blood. Receptors were obtained from a woman older than 75 with acute or convalescent COVID-19.

The rearrangement links TRBV7-8 to TRBJ1-2; TRBD1 might be the D (5 bases). The CDR3 is made up of 15 amino acids. Germline CDR1 and CDR2: SGHVS and FQNEAQ. Trimming shortened V by 0 bases and J by 8 bases, and 16 bases separated the two germline ends. The CDR3 DNA follows: TGTGCCAGCAGCTTAGCCTCGGGACTCCCGGGAGGCTACACCTTC. Translating it yields CASSLASGLPGGYTF. Variable domain in full (rest from reference TRBV7-8 and TRBJ1-2): GAGVSQSPRYKVAKRGQDVALRCDPISGHVSLFWYQQALGQGPEFLTYFQNEAQLDKSGLPSDRFFAERPEGSVSTLKIQRTQQEDSAVYLCASSLASGLPGGYTFGSGTRLTVV.

The chain couples TRBV6-5 to TRBJ1-1; D remains unclear. Deletions cut 6 bases from V and 0 bases from J, with 14 bases between. The CDR3 has 15 residues. Germline V gives CDR1 MNHEY, CDR2 SVGAGI. CDR3 coding DNA: TGTGCCAGCAGCTGGATCCCGGGGATGAACACTGAAGCTTTCTTT. Its protein is CASSWIPGMNTEAFF.

This clone was counted a single time. This sequence joins TRBV5-4 and TRBJ2-3, with 7 bases identical to TRBD1. The CDR3 has 15 amino acids. Germline lookup yields CDR1 SGHNT and CDR2 YYREEE (reference sequence). J was trimmed by 4 bases and V by 4 bases; bases with no gene match: 9. The CDR3 loop is CASSPDRVVADTQYF. The CDR3 DNA reads as TGTGCCAGCAGCCCCGACAGGGTGGTGGCAGATACGCAGTATTTT.

The chain uses TRBV30 and TRBJ2-4; a possible D gene is TRBD2 (5 bases). The CDR3 covers 13 residues. Germline CDR1 reads GTSNPN; CDR2 reads SVGIG (reference sequence). V was shortened by 0 bases and J by 9 bases, with 12 bases between the two germline ends. The CDR3 here is CAWSVGADAIQYF. The CDR3 nucleotides read TGTGCCTGGAGTGTGGGAGCAGATGCCATTCAGTACTTC.

This chain uses TRBV5-5 with TRBJ2-7; D not resolved. Trimming stripped 3 bases from V and 5 bases from J, with 18 bases between. Germline assignment: CDR1 SGHKS and CDR2 YYEKEE (reference sequence). This CDR3 has 15 residues. The DNA of the CDR3 is TGTGCCAGCAGCTCCTTTTCAGCAGCTCGGGACGAGCAGTACTTC. This sequence encodes CASSSFSAARDEQYF. Supplemented by reference TRBV5-5 and TRBJ2-7, the full variable domain reads DAGVTQSPTHLIKTRGQQVTLRCSPISGHKSVSWYQQVLGQGPQFIFQYYEKEERGRGNFPDRFSARQFPNYSSELNVNALLLGDSALYLCASSSFSAARDEQYFGPGTRLTVT.

This sequence joins TRBV7-9 and TRBJ2-7; D gene uncertain. V was cut by 3 bases and J by 2 bases, with 11 bases left in between. CDR1 and CDR2 (germline): SEHNR, FQNEAQ (reference sequence). The CDR3 has 14 amino acids. The CDR3 sequence: CASSFRSSPYEQYF. CDR3 nucleotides: TGTGCCAGCAGCTTCAGGTCCTCTCCCTACGAGCAGTACTTC.

The gene calls are TRBV2 and TRBJ1-6; perhaps TRBD1 as D (5 bases). The length of the CDR3 is 19 residues. V lost 4 bases and J 0 bases, leaving 19 bases between the germline ends. Germline-derived CDR1 and CDR2 are SNHLY and FYNNEI. In nucleotides, the CDR3 is TGTGCCAGCAGTGTTGCAGGACAAGTGACCAGCTCCTATAATTCACCCCTCCACTTT. It translates to CASSVAGQVTSSYNSPLHF.

In its sample, this clone was seen once. V gene TRBV27 combines with J gene TRBJ2-7, with TRBD1 matching over 8 bases. The CDR3 runs 14 residues. Germline-derived CDR1 and CDR2 are MNHEY and SMNVEV (reference sequence). V was pared by 4 bases and J by 1 base, with 3 bases of the junction left unmatched. CDR3: CASSSRTGSYEQYF. The CDR3 nucleotides read TGTGCCAGCAGTTCGCGGACAGGGTCCTACGAGCAGTACTTC.

The count of this clone is one. The chain carries TRBV7-8 and TRBJ2-5; 7 bases are shared with TRBD2. J lost 5 bases, V lost 0 bases, and 6 bases had no gene match. CDR3 length equals 15 residues. Germline-derived CDR1 and CDR2 are SGHVS and FQNEAQ. The CDR3 bases are TGTGCCAGCAGCTTAGCCGGGACTAATATTGAGACCCAGTACTTC. Its protein is CASSLAGTNIETQYF.